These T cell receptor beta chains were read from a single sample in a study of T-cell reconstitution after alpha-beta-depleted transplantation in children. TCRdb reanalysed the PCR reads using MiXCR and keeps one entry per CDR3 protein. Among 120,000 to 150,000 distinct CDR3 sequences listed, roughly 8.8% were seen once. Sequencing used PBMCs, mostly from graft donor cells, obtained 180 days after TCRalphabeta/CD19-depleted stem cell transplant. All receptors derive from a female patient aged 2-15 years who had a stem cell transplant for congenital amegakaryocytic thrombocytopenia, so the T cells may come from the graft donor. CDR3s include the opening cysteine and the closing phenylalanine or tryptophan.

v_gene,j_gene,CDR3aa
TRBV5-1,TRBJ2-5,CASSLTDSGRETQYF
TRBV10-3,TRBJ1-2,CAISESTTRTRGYTF
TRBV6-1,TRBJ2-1,CASSELAGLNEQFF
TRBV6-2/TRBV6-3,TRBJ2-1,CASRLDRYNEQFF
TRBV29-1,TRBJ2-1,CSVTGDRVNNEQFF
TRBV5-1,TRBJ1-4,CASSLAGGRTNEKLFF
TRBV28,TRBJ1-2,CASSFGLHGYTF
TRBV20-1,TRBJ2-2,CSATAGLANTGELFF
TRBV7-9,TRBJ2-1,CASSLEERTALDEQFF
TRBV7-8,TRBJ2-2,CASSSPHRELFF
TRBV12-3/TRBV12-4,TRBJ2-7,CASSPHMTIYEQYF
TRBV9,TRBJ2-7,CASRGVGYEQYF
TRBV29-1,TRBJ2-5,CSVQASGRGQETQYF
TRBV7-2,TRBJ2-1,CASSPRRTSGDYNEQFF
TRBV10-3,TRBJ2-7,CAISHGVGTDYEQYF
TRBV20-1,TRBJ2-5,CSARLSQETQYF
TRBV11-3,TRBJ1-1,CASSEGMNTEAFF
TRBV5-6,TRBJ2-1,CASSLRAGPYNEQFF
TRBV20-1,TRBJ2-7,CSARDMGTLEQYF
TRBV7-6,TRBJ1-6,CASRKRAGFDSPLHF
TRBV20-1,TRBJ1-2,CSATTGDGGYGYTF
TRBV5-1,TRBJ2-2,CASSLGDRGYTGELFF
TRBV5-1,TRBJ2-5,CASNPGQRQETQYF
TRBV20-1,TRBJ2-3,CSARDYRGPLATDTQYF
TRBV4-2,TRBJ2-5,CASSQDLDSGTQYF
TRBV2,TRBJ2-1,CASSPITYNEQFF
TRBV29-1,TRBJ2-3,CSVEDLYRFSDTQYF
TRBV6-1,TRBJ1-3,CASRRQEFSGNTIYF
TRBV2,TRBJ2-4,CASRVTKDIQYF
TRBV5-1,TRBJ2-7,CASSSRVGYEQYF
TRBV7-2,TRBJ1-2,CASSLRTGKRSGYGYTF
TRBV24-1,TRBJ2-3,CATSDSGRVDTQYF
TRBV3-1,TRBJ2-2,CASSQGWGQGELFF
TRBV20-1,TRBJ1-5,CSASGTEYSNQPQHF
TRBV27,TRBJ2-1,CASSFQVYYEQFF
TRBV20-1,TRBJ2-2,CSAPDRADTGELFF